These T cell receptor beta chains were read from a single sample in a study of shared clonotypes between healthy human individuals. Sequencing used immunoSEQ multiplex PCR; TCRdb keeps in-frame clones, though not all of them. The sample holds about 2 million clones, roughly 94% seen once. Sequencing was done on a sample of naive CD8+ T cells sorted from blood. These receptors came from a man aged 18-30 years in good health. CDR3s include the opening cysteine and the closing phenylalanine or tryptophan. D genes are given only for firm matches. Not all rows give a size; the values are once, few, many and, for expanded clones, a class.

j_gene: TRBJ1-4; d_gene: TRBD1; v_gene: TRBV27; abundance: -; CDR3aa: CASSLGTGLWNEKLFF; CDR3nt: TGTGCCAGCAGTCTGGGGACAGGGCTTTGGAATGAAAAACTGTTTTTT
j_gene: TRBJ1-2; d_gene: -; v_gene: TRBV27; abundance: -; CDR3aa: CASRDLRGYTF; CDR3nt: TGTGCCAGCAGGGACCTCCGAGGCTACACCTTC
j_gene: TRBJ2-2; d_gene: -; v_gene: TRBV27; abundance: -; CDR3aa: CASSKDGIGGELFF; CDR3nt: TGTGCCAGCAGTAAAGACGGAATAGGGGGGGAGCTGTTTTTT
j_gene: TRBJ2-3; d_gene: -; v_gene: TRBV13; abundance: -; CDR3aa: CASSPAEDTQYF; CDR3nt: TGTGCCAGCTCCCCCGCTGAGGATACGCAGTATTTT
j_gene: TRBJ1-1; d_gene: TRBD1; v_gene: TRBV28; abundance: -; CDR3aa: CASSHRTGVTEAFF; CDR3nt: TGTGCCAGCAGTCACCGGACAGGGGTGACTGAAGCTTTCTTT
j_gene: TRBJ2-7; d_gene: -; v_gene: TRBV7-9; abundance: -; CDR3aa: CASSLGRYEQYF; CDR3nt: TGTGCCAGCAGCTTAGGCAGGTACGAGCAGTACTTC
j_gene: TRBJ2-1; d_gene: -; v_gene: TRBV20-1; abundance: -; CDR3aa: CSARGLEQFF; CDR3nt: TGCAGTGCACGAGGACTGGAGCAGTTCTTC
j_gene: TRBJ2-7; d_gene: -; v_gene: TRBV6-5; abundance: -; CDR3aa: CASSQTGTSYEQYF; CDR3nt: TGTGCCAGCAGTCAAACAGGGACCTCCTACGAGCAGTACTTC
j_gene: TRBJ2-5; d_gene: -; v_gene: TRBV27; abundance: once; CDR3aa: CASRNSEGGQETQYF; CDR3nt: TGTGCCAGCAGGAACTCGGAGGGGGGACAAGAGACCCAGTACTTC
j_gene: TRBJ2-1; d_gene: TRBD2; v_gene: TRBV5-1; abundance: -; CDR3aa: CASSLPASGNEQFF; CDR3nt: TGCGCCAGCAGCTTGCCGGCTAGCGGAAATGAGCAGTTCTTC
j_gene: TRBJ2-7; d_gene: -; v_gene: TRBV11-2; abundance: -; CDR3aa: CASSSPEGNWAYEQYF; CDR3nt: TGTGCCAGCAGCTCCCCGGAGGGGAATTGGGCCTACGAGCAGTACTTC
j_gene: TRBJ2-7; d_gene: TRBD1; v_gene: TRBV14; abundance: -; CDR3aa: CASSRTGFGYEQYF; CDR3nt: TGTGCCAGCAGTCGGACAGGGTTCGGCTACGAGCAGTACTTC
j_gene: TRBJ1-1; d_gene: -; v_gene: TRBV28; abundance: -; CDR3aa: CASSFTGSTEAFF; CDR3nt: TGTGCCAGCAGTTTCACTGGGTCCACTGAAGCTTTCTTT
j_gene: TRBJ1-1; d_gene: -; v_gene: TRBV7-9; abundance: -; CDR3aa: CASTIGGAEAFF; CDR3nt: TGTGCCAGCACCATAGGGGGGGCTGAAGCTTTCTTT
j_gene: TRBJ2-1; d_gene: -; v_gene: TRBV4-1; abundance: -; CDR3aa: CASSERKNEQFF; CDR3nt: TGCGCCAGCAGCGAAAGAAAAAATGAGCAGTTCTTC
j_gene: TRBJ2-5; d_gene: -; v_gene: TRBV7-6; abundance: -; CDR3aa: CASSFGPGGDQETQYF; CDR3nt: TGTGCCAGCAGCTTTGGACCGGGCGGGGACCAAGAGACCCAGTACTTC
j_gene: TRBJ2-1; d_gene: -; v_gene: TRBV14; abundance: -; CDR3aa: CASSQRTSSLFDEQFF; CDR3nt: TGTGCCAGCAGCCAACGTACTAGTTCTCTTTTCGATGAGCAGTTCTTC
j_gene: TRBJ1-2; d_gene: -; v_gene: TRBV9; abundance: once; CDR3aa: CASSVNSNSYGYTF; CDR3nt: TGTGCCAGCAGCGTGAACAGTAACTCCTATGGCTACACCTTC
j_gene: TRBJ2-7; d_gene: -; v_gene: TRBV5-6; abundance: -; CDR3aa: CASSWTSEQYF; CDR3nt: TGTGCCAGCAGCTGGACCTCCGAGCAGTACTTC
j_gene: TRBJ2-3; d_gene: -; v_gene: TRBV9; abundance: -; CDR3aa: CASSADADGASTDTQYF; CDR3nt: TGTGCCAGCAGCGCCGACGCAGACGGCGCCAGCACAGATACGCAGTATTTT
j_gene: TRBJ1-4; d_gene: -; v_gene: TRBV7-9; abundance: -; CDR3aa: CASSLEVGRGGTNEKLFF; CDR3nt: TGTGCCAGCAGCTTAGAGGTGGGGAGGGGCGGAACTAATGAAAAACTGTTTTTT
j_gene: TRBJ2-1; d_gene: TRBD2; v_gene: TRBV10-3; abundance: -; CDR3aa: CAISAIGLAGGNEQFF; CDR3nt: TGTGCCATCAGTGCCATAGGACTAGCGGGAGGAAATGAGCAGTTCTTC
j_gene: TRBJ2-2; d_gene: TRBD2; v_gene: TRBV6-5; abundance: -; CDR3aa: CASSAGGPTGELFF; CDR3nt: TGTGCCAGCAGTGCGGGGGGGCCGACCGGGGAGCTGTTTTTT
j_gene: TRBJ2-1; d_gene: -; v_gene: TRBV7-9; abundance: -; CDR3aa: CASSGGEGEQFF; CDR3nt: TGTGCCAGCAGCGGAGGGGAAGGTGAGCAGTTCTTC
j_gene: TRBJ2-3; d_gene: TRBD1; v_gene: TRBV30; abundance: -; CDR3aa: CAWRGTGKTDTQYF; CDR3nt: TGTGCCTGGAGGGGGACAGGGAAGACAGATACGCAGTATTTT
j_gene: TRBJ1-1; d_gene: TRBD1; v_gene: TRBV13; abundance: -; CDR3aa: CASSPTDRTTEAFF; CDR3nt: TGTGCCAGCAGCCCAACGGACAGGACGACTGAAGCTTTCTTT
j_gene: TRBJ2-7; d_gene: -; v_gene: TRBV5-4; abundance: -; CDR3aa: CASSSDSYEQYF; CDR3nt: TGTGCCAGCAGTTCGGACAGCTACGAGCAGTACTTC
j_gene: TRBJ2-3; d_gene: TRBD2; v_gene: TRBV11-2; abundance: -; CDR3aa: CASSPRTSGGVDTQYF; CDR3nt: TGTGCCAGCAGCCCGCGGACTAGCGGAGGGGTAGATACGCAGTATTTT
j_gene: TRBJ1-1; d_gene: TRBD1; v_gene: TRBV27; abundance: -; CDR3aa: CASSPRRGQGMNTEAFF; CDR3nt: TGTGCCAGCAGCCCAAGGCGGGGACAGGGGATGAACACTGAAGCTTTCTTT
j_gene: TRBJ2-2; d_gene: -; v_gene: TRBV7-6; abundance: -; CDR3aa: CASSLITGTGELFF; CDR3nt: TGTGCCAGCAGCTTGATCACAGGGACCGGGGAGCTGTTTTTT
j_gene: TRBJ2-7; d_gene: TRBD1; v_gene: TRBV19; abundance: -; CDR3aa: CASSLQQGSEQYF; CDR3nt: TGTGCCAGTTCCCTACAACAGGGGAGCGAGCAGTACTTC
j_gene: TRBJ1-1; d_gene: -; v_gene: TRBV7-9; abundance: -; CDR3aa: CASSFSHTEAFF; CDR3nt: TGTGCCAGCAGCTTTTCTCACACTGAAGCTTTCTTT
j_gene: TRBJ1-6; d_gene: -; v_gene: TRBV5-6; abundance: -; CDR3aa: CASSNSGWANNSPLHF; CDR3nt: TGTGCCAGCAGCAACTCCGGGTGGGCAAATAATTCACCCCTCCACTTT
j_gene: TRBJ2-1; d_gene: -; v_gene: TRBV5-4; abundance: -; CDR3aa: CASFGVGSGQFF; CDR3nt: TGTGCCAGCTTCGGGGTAGGGTCAGGGCAGTTCTTC
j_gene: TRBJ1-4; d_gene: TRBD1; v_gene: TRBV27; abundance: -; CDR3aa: CASSPLDRSEKLFF; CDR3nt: TGTGCCAGCAGTCCATTGGACAGGTCAGAAAAACTGTTTTTT
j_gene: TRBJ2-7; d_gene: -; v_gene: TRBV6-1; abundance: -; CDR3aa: CASSPRGYEQYF; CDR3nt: TGTGCCAGCAGTCCCCGAGGGTACGAGCAGTACTTC
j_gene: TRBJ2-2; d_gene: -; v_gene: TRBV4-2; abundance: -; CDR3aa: CASSQDFAAEDLGELFF; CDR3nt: TGTGCCAGCAGCCAAGATTTTGCAGCGGAGGACCTCGGGGAGCTGTTTTTT
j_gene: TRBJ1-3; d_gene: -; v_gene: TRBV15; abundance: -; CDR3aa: CATSSDAWVSGNTIYF; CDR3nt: TGTGCCACCAGCAGCGATGCCTGGGTCTCTGGAAACACCATATATTTT
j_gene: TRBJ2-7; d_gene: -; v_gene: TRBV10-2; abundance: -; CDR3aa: CASQGGSYEQYF; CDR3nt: TGCGCCAGCCAGGGTGGCTCCTACGAGCAGTACTTC
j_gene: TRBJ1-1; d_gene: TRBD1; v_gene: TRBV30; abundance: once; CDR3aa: CAWRTGHMNTEAFF; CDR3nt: TGTGCCTGGCGGACAGGACATATGAACACTGAAGCTTTCTTT
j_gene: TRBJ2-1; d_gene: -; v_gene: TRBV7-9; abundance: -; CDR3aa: CASSSAERSFYNEQFF; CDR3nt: TGTGCCAGCAGCTCAGCCGAGCGGAGCTTCTACAATGAGCAGTTCTTC
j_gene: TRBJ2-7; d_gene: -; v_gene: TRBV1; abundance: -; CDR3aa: CTSSPLGLASYEQYF; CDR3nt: TGCACCAGCAGCCCCCTGGGACTAGCCTCCTACGAGCAGTACTTC
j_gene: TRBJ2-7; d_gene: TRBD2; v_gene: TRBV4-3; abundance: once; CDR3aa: CASSRLLAASEEQYF; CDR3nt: TGCGCCAGCAGCCGTTTACTAGCGGCCAGTGAAGAGCAGTACTTC
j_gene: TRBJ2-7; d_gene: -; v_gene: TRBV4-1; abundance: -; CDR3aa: CASSQDGVGSYEQYF; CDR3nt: TGCGCCAGCAGCCAAGACGGGGTCGGCTCCTACGAGCAGTACTTC
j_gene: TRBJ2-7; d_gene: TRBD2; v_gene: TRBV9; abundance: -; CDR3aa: CASSLGGVAGMWEQYF; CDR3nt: TGTGCCAGCAGCCTGGGGGGGGTGGCAGGGATGTGGGAGCAGTACTTC
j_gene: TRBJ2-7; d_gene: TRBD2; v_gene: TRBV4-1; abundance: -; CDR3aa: CASSQDGLAGREQYF; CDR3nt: TGCGCCAGCAGCCAAGATGGACTAGCGGGACGCGAGCAGTACTTC
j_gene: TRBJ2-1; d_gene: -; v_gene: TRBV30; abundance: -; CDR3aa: CAWSWLGNEQFF; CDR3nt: TGTGCCTGGAGTTGGTTGGGTAATGAGCAGTTCTTC
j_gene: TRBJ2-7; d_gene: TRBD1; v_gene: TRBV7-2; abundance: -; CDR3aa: CASSSRDRGFYEQYF; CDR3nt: TGTGCCAGCAGCTCTAGGGACAGGGGATTCTACGAGCAGTACTTC
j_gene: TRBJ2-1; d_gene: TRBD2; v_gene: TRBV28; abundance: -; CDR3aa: CASSLRGLYSYNEQFF; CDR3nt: TGTGCCAGCAGTTTACGGGGACTATACTCCTACAATGAGCAGTTCTTC
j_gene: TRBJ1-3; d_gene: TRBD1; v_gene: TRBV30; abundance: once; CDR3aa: CAWSVRGPGNTIYF; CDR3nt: TGTGCCTGGAGTGTAAGGGGGCCAGGAAACACCATATATTTT
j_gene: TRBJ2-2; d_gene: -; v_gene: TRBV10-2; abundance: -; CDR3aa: CASSDLGPTGELFF; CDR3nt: TGCGCCAGCAGTGACCTAGGTCCCACCGGGGAGCTGTTTTTT
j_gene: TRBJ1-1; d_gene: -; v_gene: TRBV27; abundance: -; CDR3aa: CASSLSPSDTEAFF; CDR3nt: TGTGCCAGCAGTTTGTCTCCCTCGGACACTGAAGCTTTCTTT
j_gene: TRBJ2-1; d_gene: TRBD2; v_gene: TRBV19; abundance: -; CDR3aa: CASSIRGLAGAYNEQFF; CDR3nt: TGTGCCAGTAGTATCCGGGGACTAGCGGGTGCCTACAATGAGCAGTTCTTC